This T cell receptor beta chain was recorded in a study of response to subunit inactivated influenza vaccine. Findings and caveats of the study: Authors suggested that a seasonal influenza vaccination recruits few new T cells each time.

As for this clonotype: Its target is not known.

One entry per CDR3 protein, called by TCRdb with MiXCR from the RT-PCR reads. This sample has approximately 500,000 distinct CDR3 sequences, with 14% found just once. V was clipped by 0 bases and J by 5 bases, with 11 bases between them. Germline CDR1 is DFQATT and CDR2 is SNEGSKA (reference sequence). The CDR3 is made up of 15 amino acids. This sequence joins TRBV20-1 and TRBJ1-6, with a possible D match to TRBD1 (5 bases). The clonotype was recovered from a man over 45 who received an inactivated influenza vaccine. The source material was PBMCs from blood, sampled roughly 12 days after vaccination. The chain's CDR3 is CSARDEGLDNSPLHF. CDR3 sequence (DNA): TGCAGTGCTAGAGATGAGGGGCTGGATAATTCACCCCTCCACTTT.